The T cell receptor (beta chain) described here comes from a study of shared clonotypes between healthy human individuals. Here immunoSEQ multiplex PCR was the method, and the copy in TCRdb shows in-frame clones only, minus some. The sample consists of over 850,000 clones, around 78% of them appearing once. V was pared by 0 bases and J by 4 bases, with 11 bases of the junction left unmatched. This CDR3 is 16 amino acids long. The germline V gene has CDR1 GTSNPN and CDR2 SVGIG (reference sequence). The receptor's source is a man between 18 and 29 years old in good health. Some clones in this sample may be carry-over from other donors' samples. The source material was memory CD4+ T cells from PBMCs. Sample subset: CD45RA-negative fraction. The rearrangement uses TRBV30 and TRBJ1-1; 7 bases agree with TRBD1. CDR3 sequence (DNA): TGTGCCTGGAGTGTAGGAAGACAGGGTATCGGCACTGAAGCTTTCTTT. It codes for CAWSVGRQGIGTEAFF.